The subject of this entry is one T cell receptor beta chain. Its matching antigen is unknown. The CDR3 runs to 15 residues. Investigators built TCR beta libraries using UMI-labeled 5' RACE. In the original workflow: Between roughly 2,700 and 18,000 functional CDR3 beta clonotypes were found per TCR beta library. TCRdb re-called the 5' RACE reads; one entry per CDR3 protein, DNA not given. In this record, the V and J calls reflect TCRdb's handling and not the investigators' own analysis. The sample data list roughly 18,000 distinct CDR3 sequences. This entry comes from a study of human CD8 memory T cell subsets. Total RNA was taken from approximately 140,000 sorted CD8+ T cells, in duplicate, per subset. Broader study findings: Higher diversity in stem-like memory T cells than in precursor exhausted T cells was suggested by Chao1 estimates.

Material for sequencing was CD8+ T cells from PBMCs. The chain uses TRBV12-3 or TRBV12-4 and TRBJ1-1; with no DNA, the TCRdb D assignment of TRBD1 cannot be verified. The receptor was isolated from a human donor in good health. The CDR3 spells CASSLSGQGASEAFF.